These 31 T cell receptor beta chains were sequenced from one sample in a study of molecular identifiers for immune sequencing clone quantification. TCRdb processed the PCR reads anew with MiXCR; each CDR3 protein has one entry. Of about 40,000 distinct CDR3 sequences in the sample, 15% to 20% were seen once. Sequencing was carried out using naive CD8+ T cells from blood, with Jurkat cell RNA spiked in. Subset given: FACS-sorted CD8+CD4-CCR7+CD45RA+ naive T cells. Receptors were obtained from a human donor in good health. Some libraries in this study had Jurkat cell RNA spiked in.

This clonotype came up many times. This chain uses TRBV12-3 or TRBV12-4 with TRBJ2-1; perhaps TRBD2 as D (5 bases). The CDR3 extends over 13 amino acids. Trimming cost V 6 bases and J 7 bases, with 13 bases left between them. In nucleotides, the CDR3 is TGTGCCAGCAGATGGTCTAGCTGGAATGAGCAGTTCTTC. This encodes CASRWSSWNEQFF.

This clonotype came up a few times. The chain links TRBV27 to TRBJ2-1; a possible D gene is TRBD1 (6 bases). V was shortened by 8 bases and J by 8 bases, with 22 bases between the two germline ends. The germline gives CDR1 MNHEY, CDR2 SMNVEV (reference sequence). The CDR3 loop spans 15 amino acids. The CDR3 reads CASPSSGTITDEQFF. The DNA for the CDR3 is TGTGCCAGCCCCTCCTCCGGGACAATAACCGATGAGCAGTTCTTC.

Comments on this clonotype: A much larger clone differs by one base, so this may be a read error. The chain uses TRBV3-1 and TRBJ2-7; a weak D match, TRBD2 (5 bases). This CDR3 is 14 amino acids long. V lost 5 bases and J lost 3, with 14 bases in between. The germline CDR1 and CDR2 sequences are LGHDT and YNNKEL (reference sequence). In DNA form, the CDR3 reads TGTGCCAGCAGCACTCTAGCTCCCTTCTACGAGCAGTACTTC. It codes for CASSTLAPFYEQYF.

The V gene is TRBV3-1, the J gene TRBJ2-5; TRBD1 or TRBD2 may be the D gene (5 bases each). Trimming left V 0 bases short and J 10 bases short, with 21 bases between. Germline V gene data show CDR1 as LGHDT and CDR2 as YNNKEL (reference sequence). This CDR3 region has 16 residues. The CDR3 sequence is CASSQEEGIAWGDQYF. The DNA of the CDR3 is TGTGCCAGCAGCCAAGAAGAGGGGATAGCATGGGGTGACCAGTACTTC.

V usage is TRBV5-4 and J usage is TRBJ1-2; maybe TRBD1 (6 bases). Trimming cost V 1 base and J 5 bases, with 21 bases left between them. The CDR3 extends over 17 amino acids. Per the germline V gene, CDR1 is SGHNT and CDR2 is YYREEE (reference sequence). The CDR3 reads CASSLPVGRGAEYGYTF. CDR3 coding DNA: TGTGCCAGCAGCTTGCCCGTGGGTAGGGGGGCGGAATATGGCTACACCTTC.

This clonotype was counted at least ten times. This sequence joins TRBV2 and TRBJ1-6; perhaps TRBD1 as D (5 bases). Germline-derived CDR1 and CDR2 are SNHLY and FYNNEI. The CDR3 totals 16 residues. V shed 3 bases and J shed 9 bases, with 18 bases lying between them. CDR3 protein: CASSDWRGMDGSPLHF. Written as DNA, the CDR3 is TGTGCCAGCAGTGATTGGCGGGGCATGGACGGTTCACCCCTCCACTTT.

This clonotype was recorded many times. This chain joins TRBV7-9 and TRBJ2-4; D gene unclear. The germline gives CDR1 SEHNR, CDR2 FQNEAQ (reference sequence). The ends were cut back, 5 bases at V and 1 base at J, with 15 bases in the middle. The CDR3 is made up of 16 amino acids. This CDR3 is CASSPTLGRAKNIQYF. CDR3 nucleotide sequence: TGTGCCAGCAGCCCTACCCTGGGTCGGGCCAAAAACATTCAGTACTTC.

This clonotype came up many times. The chain employs TRBV20-1 and TRBJ2-3, with 7 bases matching TRBD1. This CDR3 is 14 amino acids long. Germline trimming cut 5 bases from V and 3 bases from J; bases unmatched to any gene: 8. Germline CDR1 reads DFQATT; CDR2 reads SNEGSKA (reference sequence). The CDR3 DNA reads TGCAGTGCTCAAAGACAGGGCGGGACAGATACGCAGTATTTT. This gives the protein CSAQRQGGTDTQYF.

This clonotype was recorded many times. The chain links TRBV28 to TRBJ2-1; the D is unclear. CDR1 and CDR2 from the germline V gene are MDHEN and SYDVKM. Trimming left V 5 bases short and J 3 bases short, with 8 bases between. The CDR3 is 13 amino acids. CDR3 region: CASSPTYYNEQFF. The CDR3 DNA sequence: TGTGCCAGCAGTCCCACATACTACAATGAGCAGTTCTTC.

This clonotype was observed a few times. This chain connects TRBV4-3 to TRBJ2-2; 8 bases are a match to TRBD2. The germline V gene has CDR1 LGHNA and CDR2 YSLEER. After removal of 8 bases from V and 0 bases from J, the junction contained 2 bases not matched to a gene. This CDR3 has 14 residues. CDR3 sequence reads: CASHSGANTGELFF. In DNA, the CDR3 is TGCGCCAGCCATAGCGGGGCGAACACCGGGGAGCTGTTTTTT.

The chain has TRBV5-4 and TRBJ2-7; 10 nucleotides match TRBD2. Germline V gene lookup returns CDR1 SGHNT and CDR2 YYREEE (reference sequence). Trimming at V came to 4 bases and at J to 5 bases, leaving 9 bases not matched to a gene. The CDR3 spans 15 residues. The CDR3 reads CASSQGASGSHEQYF. The CDR3 coding sequence is TGTGCCAGCAGCCAGGGTGCTAGCGGGAGCCACGAGCAGTACTTC.

This rearrangement joins TRBV5-4 to TRBJ1-1; TRBD1 matches at 8 bases. The CDR3 has 16 amino acids. Trimming at V came to 0 bases and at J to 5 bases, leaving 9 bases not matched to a gene. Germline CDR1 and CDR2: SGHNT and YYREEE (reference sequence). The CDR3: CASSLATLTGETEAFF. The DNA of the CDR3 is TGTGCCAGCAGCTTGGCCACCCTGACAGGGGAGACTGAAGCTTTCTTT.

A remark on this clonotype: A read error is possible here, since a much larger clone lies one base away. The chain is built from TRBV11-2 and TRBJ2-5, with a tentative D call TRBD2 (5 bases). This CDR3 has 15 amino acids. CDR1 and CDR2 (germline): SGHAT, FQNNGV. CDR3 sequence reads: CASSLELVERETRYF. For the CDR3, the DNA is TGTGCCAGCAGCTTAGAGTTGGTGGAGAGGGAGACCCGGTACTTC. Full variable domain (rest looked up from reference TRBV11-2 and TRBJ2-5): EAGVAQSPRYKIIEKRQSVAFWCNPISGHATLYWYQQILGQGPKLLIQFQNNGVVDDSQLPKDRFSAERLKGVDSTLKIQPAKLEDSAVYLCASSLELVERETRYFGPGTRLLVL.

Of note for this clonotype: This may come from a read error, since a much larger clone is one base off. V and J are TRBV5-6 and TRBJ2-7; D is unclear. Looked up from germline, CDR1 is SGHDT and CDR2 is YYEEEE. This CDR3 is 15 amino acids long. CDR3 DNA: TGTGCCAGCAGCTCCGCCGCCTCTGAAATCTCCGAGCATTACTTC. Encoded protein: CASSSAASEISEHYF. The full variable domain, rest sourced from reference TRBV5-6 and TRBJ2-7, is DAGVTQSPTHLIKTRGQQVTLRCSPKSGHDTVSWYQQALGQGPQFIFQYYEEEERQRGNFPDRFSGHQFPNYSSELNVNALLLGDSALYLCASSSAASEISEHYFGPGTRLTVT.

This clonotype was seen many times. This chain connects TRBV28 to TRBJ2-1; TRBD2 aligns across 14 bases. The CDR3 has 16 residues. Trimming cost V 5 bases and J 8 bases; bases outside gene matches: 8. Germline-derived CDR1 and CDR2 are MDHEN and SYDVKM. The CDR3 nucleotides are TGTGCCAGCAGTCTGACCGGGACTAGCGGGAGCTATGAGCAGTTCTTC. Translation gives CASSLTGTSGSYEQFF.

In the case of this clonotype: This may arise from a read error, as a much more abundant clone is one base away. The chain combines TRBV13 with TRBJ2-1; no reliable D call. The CDR3 is 14 residues long. CDR1 is PRHDT, CDR2 FYEKMQ, per germline (reference sequence). V was clipped by 0 bases and J by 8 bases, with 11 bases between them. The CDR3 region has the DNA TGTGCCAGCAGCTTAGGGGCTACCCTCCATGAGCAGTTCTTC. This translates into CASSLGATLHEQFF.

This clonotype has at least ten counts. The chain has TRBV19 and TRBJ2-7; 9 bases are shared with TRBD2. This CDR3 has 15 residues. Trimming removed 5 bases from V and 2 bases from J; junction bases left unmatched: 7. CDR1 is LNHDA, CDR2 SQIVND, per germline (reference sequence). The CDR3 nucleotides are TGTGCCAGTAGTCCAAGCGGGAGGACAACCTACGAGCAGTACTTC. This gives the protein CASSPSGRTTYEQYF. The full variable domain, its missing parts supplied by reference TRBV19 and TRBJ2-7, is DGGITQSPKYLFRKEGQNVTLSCEQNLNHDAMYWYRQDPGQGLRLIYYSQIVNDFQKGDIAEGYSVSREKKESFPLTVTSAQKNPTAFYLCASSPSGRTTYEQYFGPGTRLTVT.

In this sample, this clonotype turned up many times. The gene calls are TRBV7-9 and TRBJ1-1; D call uncertain. Germline values: CDR1 SEHNR, CDR2 FQNEAQ (reference sequence). CDR3 length: 13 residues. Trimming removed 5 bases from V and 1 base from J, with 8 bases in between. The CDR3, as DNA: TGTGCCAGCAGCCACGGGGAGAACACTGAAGCTTTCTTT. Translation gives CASSHGENTEAFF.

A note on this clonotype: This could be a read error, since a much larger clone is one nucleotide away. This sequence joins TRBV5-5 and TRBJ2-7; D may be TRBD2 (6 bases). From germline, CDR1 is SGHKS and CDR2 YYEKEE (reference sequence). CDR3 length: 15 amino acids. The CDR3: CASSFGDFSPYEQCF. CDR3 sequence (DNA): TGTGCCAGCAGCTTTGGGGACTTTTCCCCCTACGAGCAGTGCTTC.

This clonotype has ten or more counts. The rearrangement links TRBV4-1 to TRBJ2-7, with D perhaps TRBD1 or TRBD2 (7 bases each). CDR1 and CDR2 (germline): MGHRA, YSYEKL. V gave up 4 bases and J gave up 2 bases, with 12 bases separating them. The CDR3 extends over 14 amino acids. The CDR3 DNA is TGCGCCAGCAGCCCAGGGGGGGTCGCCTACGAGCAGTACTTC. Protein sequence: CASSPGGVAYEQYF.

Only a few counts were recorded for this clonotype. The J gene is TRBJ1-6, the V gene TRBV3-1; TRBD1 might be the D (6 bases). The germline V and J ends were trimmed by 3 bases and 6 bases, with 15 bases remaining between them. Germline assignment: CDR1 LGHDT and CDR2 YNNKEL (reference sequence). CDR3 length: 16 amino acids. CDR3 protein: CASSQIQGRGNSPLHF. The CDR3 DNA reads as TGTGCCAGCAGCCAGATACAGGGTCGAGGTAATTCACCCCTCCACTTT.

This clonotype appeared many times. V gene TRBV5-1 combines with J gene TRBJ2-2; D gene unclear. Trimming removed 7 bases at V and 3 bases at J, with 7 bases between. This CDR3 spans 12 amino acids. Germline loops: CDR1 SGHRS, CDR2 YFSETQ. In nucleotides, the CDR3 is TGCGCCAGCGCCCTCTACACCGGGGAGCTGTTTTTT. It codes for CASALYTGELFF. Variable domain in full (rest from reference TRBV5-1 and TRBJ2-2): KAGVTQTPRYLIKTRGQQVTLSCSPISGHRSVSWYQQTPGQGLQFLFEYFSETQRNKGNFPGRFSGRQFSNSRSEMNVSTLELGDSALYLCASALYTGELFFGEGSRLTVL.

Many counts were recorded for this clonotype. The chain combines TRBV7-2 with TRBJ2-5, with 11 nucleotides matching TRBD2. This CDR3 has 17 amino acids. Trimming removed 4 bases from V and 5 bases from J; junction bases left unmatched: 12. The germline V gene encodes CDR1 SGHTA and CDR2 FQGNSA. CDR3 sequence reads: CASSYQLLAGARETQYF. The DNA for the CDR3 is TGTGCCAGCAGCTACCAACTACTAGCGGGAGCTCGGGAGACCCAGTACTTC.

This clonotype came up many times. V is TRBV28 and J is TRBJ2-1; TRBD2 agrees at 12 bases. CDR1 is MDHEN, CDR2 SYDVKM, per germline. The CDR3 is 15 residues long. The junction had 6 bases not matched to a gene; V was cut back by 4 bases and J by 8 bases. DNA for the CDR3: TGTGCCAGCAGTTCCCTGACTAGCGGGAGCTATGAGCAGTTCTTC. It specifies CASSSLTSGSYEQFF. Full variable domain (outside the CDR3, taken from reference TRBV28 and TRBJ2-1): DVKVTQSSRYLVKRTGEKVFLECVQDMDHENMFWYRQDPGLGLRLIYFSYDVKMKEKGDIPEGYSVSREKKERFSLILESASTNQTSMYLCASSSLTSGSYEQFFGPGTRLTVL.

This clonotype was counted at least ten times. The chain employs TRBV2 and TRBJ2-5; 10 bases are shared with TRBD2. This CDR3 region has 15 residues. V was clipped by 6 bases and J by 4 bases; unmatched bases: 8. Germline V gene sequence: CDR1 SNHLY, CDR2 FYNNEI. The CDR3 here is CASRWGLAGAETQYF. The CDR3 DNA reads as TGTGCCAGCAGGTGGGGTCTAGCGGGAGCAGAGACCCAGTACTTC. The full variable domain, its missing parts supplied by reference TRBV2 and TRBJ2-5, is EPEVTQTPSHQVTQMGQEVILRCVPISNHLYFYWYRQILGQKVEFLVSFYNNEISEKSEIFDDQFSVERPDGSNFTLKIRSTKLEDSAMYFCASRWGLAGAETQYFGPGTRLLVL.

Ten or more counts support this clonotype. V and J are TRBV5-6 and TRBJ2-1; D remains unclear. Germline CDR1 is SGHDT and CDR2 is YYEEEE. The V end was cut by 2 bases, the J end by 7 bases, with 7 bases between. CDR3 size: 12 residues. The CDR3 loop is CASSFGENEQFF. CDR3 coding DNA: TGTGCCAGCAGCTTCGGCGAAAATGAGCAGTTCTTC.

This clonotype was observed many times. This sequence joins TRBV29-1 and TRBJ2-5; tentative D call: TRBD2 (6 bases). CDR1 is SQVTM, CDR2 ANQGSEA, per germline. The CDR3 consists of 13 residues. V gave up 5 bases and J gave up 5 bases, with 15 bases separating them. Here the CDR3 reads CSVPAEGGETQYF. CDR3 in DNA: TGCAGCGTTCCTGCGGAAGGAGGGGAGACCCAGTACTTC.

The count of this clonotype is one. With a much larger clone just one base away, this may be a read error. The chain has TRBV12-3 or TRBV12-4 and TRBJ2-1, with no clear D. The CDR3 runs 12 residues. V was shortened by 7 bases and J by 10 bases, with 14 bases between the two germline ends. The CDR3 loop reads CASTTDPREQFF. CDR3 in DNA: TGTGCCAGCACCACGGACCCACGGGAGCAGTTCTTC.

The table lists this clonotype with a few counts. The chain joins TRBV2 to TRBJ2-1, with a weak D call TRBD1 (5 bases). V shed 5 bases and J shed 8 bases, with 22 bases lying between them. Per the germline V gene, CDR1 is SNHLY and CDR2 is FYNNEI. The CDR3 has 16 amino acids. The chain's CDR3 is CASSQPGPVGRDEQFF. The CDR3 nucleotides are TGTGCCAGCAGTCAGCCAGGGCCCGTGGGTAGGGATGAGCAGTTCTTC.

This clonotype was seen many times. V usage is TRBV28 and J usage is TRBJ2-3; 8 nucleotides line up with TRBD2. Germline assignment: CDR1 MDHEN and CDR2 SYDVKM. CDR3 length equals 16 residues. Unmatched junction bases numbered 15, after V lost 5 bases and J lost 8 bases. The CDR3 DNA is TGTGCCAGCAGTCGCGCGGTAGCGGGAAGGATGGGTACGCAGTATTTT. This translates into CASSRAVAGRMGTQYF.

Regarding this clonotype: A much larger clone differs from this one at a single base, so this may be a read error. V gene TRBV19 combines with J gene TRBJ1-1; D unresolved. Trimming cost V 3 bases and J 6 bases, with 14 bases left between them. The CDR3 consists of 14 residues. Germline assignment: CDR1 LNHDA and CDR2 SQIVND (reference sequence). For the CDR3, the DNA is TGTGCCAGTAGTATGGTCCCACGAGGCGCTGAAGCTTTCTTT. Protein: CASSMVPRGAEAFF. Drawing the rest from reference TRBV19 and TRBJ1-1, the complete variable domain is DGGITQSPKYLFRKEGQNVTLSCEQNLNHDAMYWYRQDPGQGLRLIYYSQIVNDFQKGDIAEGYSVSREKKESFPLTVTSAQKNPTAFYLCASSMVPRGAEAFFGQGTRLTVV.